The 23 T cell receptor beta chains below come from one sample, sequenced in a study of response to subunit inactivated influenza vaccine (dated by TCRdb to the late 2010s). Library prep was done by RT-PCR. Sequencing was carried out with an Illumina HiSeq 2500. Through fastp at Q25 and MiXCR, TCRdb rebuilt clones from the public reads, retaining in-frame beta chains. Identical CDR3 protein sequences are pooled into one entry, listed with their most common genes and DNA. Within this sample are some 540,000 distinct CDR3 sequences, with roughly 25% of them counted one time only. Of the sample, 2.8% is held by the ten largest clones. These records were also assigned to another study, of T cells expressing NK-cell markers. Looking at the second paper: TCR beta cDNA libraries were made by 5'RACE template switching that added a universal primer site and unique molecular identifiers.

Sequenced material: CD4+ T cells sorted from PBMCs, taken about 11 days after vaccination. The receptors originated from a man aged 45 to 65 who received an inactivated influenza vaccine. Donor details come from another sample of the same person, matched by shared clones.

This clonotype turned up a few times. The DNA for the CDR3 is TGCAGCGTTGAAGGTAATCCACGACAGGGGTTCACTGAAGCTTTCTTT. Its protein product is CSVEGNPRQGFTEAFF. The V gene is TRBV29-1, the J gene TRBJ1-1; TRBD1 matches at 8 bases. Germline values: CDR1 SQVTM, CDR2 ANQGSEA. This CDR3 spans 16 amino acids. Germline trimming cut 1 base from V and 4 bases from J; bases unmatched to any gene: 11.

To note about this clonotype: One junction end does not reproduce the germline sequence, and a read error may be involved. The genes are TRBV7-7 and TRBJ2-1; 10 nucleotides agree with TRBD2. This CDR3 region has 17 residues. Germline V gene data show CDR1 as SSHAT and CDR2 as FNYEAQ (reference sequence). This chain's CDR3 is CASSLWISGGCLREQFF. CDR3 in DNA: TGTGCTAGCAGCTTATGGATTAGCGGGGGGTGTTTGCGTGAGCAGTTCTTC.

Turning to this clonotype: The junction does not match germline at one end; this may be a read error. The chain employs TRBV7-2 and TRBJ1-6; possible D gene TRBD1, 5 bases. CDR1 SGHTA and CDR2 FQGNSA come from the germline V gene. This CDR3 spans 15 amino acids. The CDR3 DNA sequence: TGTGCCAGAAGCTTATCCGGACCCAGACAGTCACCCCTCCACTTT. Amino acid sequence: CARSLSGPRQSPLHF.

This chain links TRBV20-1 with TRBJ1-3, with 8 nucleotides matching TRBD1. Per the germline V gene, CDR1 is DFQATT and CDR2 is SNEGSKA (reference sequence). CDR3 length: 18 amino acids. The V segment lost 0 bases and the J segment 0 bases; nucleotides outside the gene matches: 10. CDR3 DNA sequence: TGCAGTGCTAGAGATGGCTGGGCAGGGGGCTACTCTGGAAACACCATATATTTT. Translation: CSARDGWAGGYSGNTIYF.

The rearrangement uses TRBV11-3 and TRBJ1-3; D is uncertain. The length of the CDR3 is 15 residues. With 2 bases removed from V and 0 bases from J, the gap between germline ends came to 8 bases. From germline, CDR1 is SGHNT and CDR2 YENEEA. This chain's CDR3 is CASSLRGASGNTIYF. The CDR3 nucleotides read TGTGCCAGCAGCTTACGGGGAGCCTCTGGAAACACCATATATTTT.

The V and J genes are TRBV20-1 and TRBJ2-2; maybe TRBD2 (5 bases). Trimming took 3 bases from V and 2 from J, leaving 10 bases between them. Germline CDR1 and CDR2: DFQATT and SNEGSKA (reference sequence). The CDR3 is 14 residues long. The CDR3 nucleotides are TGCAGTGCTAGGGCCGGGATCAACACCGGGGAGCTGTTTTTT. This translates into CSARAGINTGELFF.

This chain joins TRBV5-4 and TRBJ2-5; D might be TRBD1 (6 bases). Germline V gene sequence: CDR1 SGHNT, CDR2 YYREEE (reference sequence). There are 14 residues in the CDR3. Trimming took off 4 bases at V and 5 bases at J, with 15 bases between the two ends. The CDR3 DNA follows: TGTGCCAGCAGCCCGGACAGTCTCGGGGAGACCCAGTACTTC. It translates to CASSPDSLGETQYF.

This clonotype turned up a few times. V and J are TRBV5-6 and TRBJ2-2; TRBD1 agrees at 10 bases. The V gene end was trimmed by 1 base and the J gene end by 4 bases; junction bases not matched to a gene: 13. Germline V lookup: CDR1 SGHDT, CDR2 YYEEEE. This CDR3 comprises 19 residues. The CDR3: CASSLLSETGGRGTGELFF. As DNA, the CDR3 is TGTGCCAGCAGCTTGTTGTCCGAGACAGGGGGCAGGGGCACCGGGGAGCTGTTTTTT.

The CDR3 protein is CASSVDGYGYTF. The CDR3 DNA reads as TGTGCCAGCAGCGTTGACGGTTATGGCTACACCTTC. V gene TRBV7-9 combines with J gene TRBJ1-2, with D unresolved. CDR1 is SEHNR and CDR2 is FQNEAQ in the germline V gene (reference sequence). Between the trimmed V and J ends, which lost 5 bases and 5 bases, there was a span of 9 bases. The CDR3 is made up of 12 amino acids.

V is TRBV4-2 and J is TRBJ2-3, with 10 bases that match TRBD2. The CDR3 loop spans 16 amino acids. J lost 2 bases, V lost 0 bases, and 2 bases had no gene match. The germline V gene encodes CDR1 LGHNA and CDR2 YNFKEQ. CDR3 bases: TGTGCCAGCAGCCAAGAGACTAGCGGGTACACAGATACGCAGTATTTT. It yields the protein CASSQETSGYTDTQYF.

CDR3 amino acids: CASSRDRGAYEQYF. The CDR3 DNA is TGTGCCAGCAGCCGAGACAGGGGGGCCTACGAGCAGTACTTC. The chain recombines TRBV7-3 with TRBJ2-7; 9 bases match TRBD1. V shed 5 bases and J 2 bases; nucleotides not matched to a gene: 4. The V gene's germline CDR1 is SGHTA and CDR2 FQGTGA. This CDR3 is 14 amino acids long.

The J gene is TRBJ2-7, the V gene TRBV25-1; 11 nucleotides line up with TRBD1. Per the germline V gene, CDR1 is MGHDK and CDR2 is SYGVNS. The CDR3 is made up of 14 amino acids. V was pared by 8 bases and J by 1 base, with 4 bases of the junction left unmatched. The CDR3 bases are TGTGCCAGCCGAGGGACAGGGGGATCCTACGAGCAGTACTTC. Amino acids: CASRGTGGSYEQYF.

Regarding this clonotype: At one end, the junction sequence differs from germline, possibly due to a read error. The chain carries TRBV7-7 and TRBJ2-7, with a weak D call TRBD2 (6 bases). Germline V lookup: CDR1 SSHAT, CDR2 FNYEAQ (reference sequence). This CDR3 is 16 amino acids long. CDR3: CASSLGPGGAGSEQYF. Here the CDR3 DNA reads TGTGCTAGCAGCTTAGGACCCGGGGGAGCGGGTTCCGAGCAGTACTTC.

CDR3 nucleotide sequence: TGTGCCAGCAGTTTATATACGGGAGGGCCGGGCGAGCAGTACTTC. Amino acids: CASSLYTGGPGEQYF. The V gene is TRBV12-3 or TRBV12-4, the J gene TRBJ2-7, with TRBD2 matching 8 bases. The CDR3 extends over 15 amino acids. Trimming at V came to 2 bases and at J to 6 bases, leaving 9 bases not matched to a gene.

This clonotype was picked up many times. This chain links TRBV12-3 or TRBV12-4 with TRBJ1-5, with D unclear. The CDR3 consists of 12 residues. V lost 8 bases and J 8 bases, leaving 13 bases between the germline ends. CDR3 sequence (DNA): TGTGCCAGCGCCCGGCGTGGGGAGCCCCAGCATTTT. Translating it yields CASARRGEPQHF.

The V gene is TRBV7-9, the J gene TRBJ2-1, with D uncertain. This CDR3 has 13 amino acids. CDR1 SEHNR and CDR2 FQNEAQ come from the germline V gene (reference sequence). The germline V and J ends were trimmed by 2 bases and 5 bases, with 7 bases remaining between them. The CDR3 region has the DNA TGTGCCAGCAGCTTAATACAGAACAATGAGCAGTTCTTC. The encoded protein is CASSLIQNNEQFF.

This clonotype was seen more than once but under ten times. This chain links TRBV6-5 with TRBJ1-4; D call uncertain. The ends were cut back, 0 bases at V and 8 bases at J, with 10 bases in the middle. CDR3 length equals 14 residues. The germline V gene encodes CDR1 MNHEY and CDR2 SVGAGI. The CDR3 here is CASSYSSGGEKLFF. Written as DNA, the CDR3 is TGTGCCAGCAGTTACTCGAGTGGCGGGGAAAAACTGTTTTTT.

To note about this clonotype: The junction differs from germline at one of its ends, possibly a read error. The chain has TRBV7-2 and TRBJ2-1; 10 nucleotides match TRBD1. CDR1 SGHTA and CDR2 FQGNSA come from the germline V gene. This CDR3 comprises 15 residues. CDR3 sequence reads: CASSLMTGGYSEQFF. In DNA, the CDR3 is TGTGCCAGCAGCTTAATGACAGGGGGCTACAGTGAGCAGTTCTTC.

Ten or more counts support this clonotype. The rearrangement uses TRBV5-1 and TRBJ1-2; 7 nucleotides align to TRBD1. Germline assignment: CDR1 SGHRS and CDR2 YFSETQ. The trim removed 3 bases at V and 2 bases at J, leaving 1 base unmatched. This CDR3 comprises 13 residues. CDR3 region: CASSSGQNYGYTF. The CDR3 nucleotides read TGCGCCAGCAGCTCGGGACAGAACTATGGCTACACCTTC.

The rearrangement uses TRBV19 and TRBJ2-1; D is perhaps TRBD1 (5 bases). V lost 2 bases to trimming and J lost 2 bases, with 13 bases between them. The V gene's germline CDR1 is LNHDA and CDR2 SQIVND (reference sequence). The CDR3 is 16 residues long. The CDR3 sequence is CASSIRSQGTYNEQFF. Written as DNA, the CDR3 is TGTGCCAGTAGTATACGGTCTCAGGGTACCTACAATGAGCAGTTCTTC.

This clonotype came up a few times. The rearrangement links TRBV20-1 to TRBJ1-3; 7 positions match TRBD1. The V gene's germline CDR1 is DFQATT and CDR2 SNEGSKA (reference sequence). The CDR3 runs 15 residues. Losses at the gene ends were 3 bases for V and 4 bases for J; bases not matched to a gene: 9. The CDR3 DNA follows: TGCAGTGCTAGTACGGCCAGGGGGGGAGGAAACACCATATATTTT. Protein: CSASTARGGGNTIYF.

This clonotype showed up just a few times. CDR3 in amino acids: CASSQDPGLDDGYTF. The CDR3 region has the DNA TGTGCCAGCAGCCAAGATCCGGGGTTGGACGATGGCTACACCTTC. The rearrangement uses TRBV4-2 and TRBJ1-2; D gene unclear. The V gene's germline CDR1 is LGHNA and CDR2 YNFKEQ. The CDR3 covers 15 residues. Trimming removed 0 bases at V and 6 bases at J, with 14 bases between.

The chain recombines TRBV12-3 or TRBV12-4 with TRBJ2-4, with a weak D call TRBD2 (6 bases). This CDR3 spans 14 amino acids. V was shortened by 3 bases and J by 5 bases, with 11 bases between the two germline ends. CDR3 amino acids: CASSLGRPENIQYF. DNA for the CDR3: TGTGCCAGCAGTTTGGGGAGGCCAGAAAACATTCAGTACTTC.